Listed below are T cell receptor beta chains from one sample, sequenced in a study of regulatory T cells in long-lasting Graves disease. MiXCR, applied by TCRdb to the multiplex PCR reads, yields one record per CDR3 protein. This sample has 350,000 to 450,000 distinct CDR3 sequences, with approximately 16% found just once. The same sample was also studied in work on T cells in Graves' hyperthyroidism and ophthalmopathy.

The source was peripheral blood mononuclear cells (PBMCs), collected at new diagnosis, from a patient treated with antithyroid drugs. Receptor source: a man aged 40-49 years with Graves disease. Both conserved end residues are part of each CDR3. Fields, in order: clone size, D gene, J gene, V gene, CDR3 protein, CDR3 DNA. A D gene is named only where the DNA matches it firmly. Clone size is given for some rows only: seen once, a few or many times, or a class if the clone is expanded.

many - TRBJ2-7 TRBV9 CASSVVEGPEQYF TGTGCCAGCAGCGTAGTTGAGGGGCCCGAGCAGTACTTC
many TRBD2 TRBJ2-1 TRBV18 CASSPLAGVGNEQFF TGTGCCAGCTCACCACTAGCGGGAGTGGGCAATGAGCAGTTCTTC
many TRBD2 TRBJ2-5 TRBV9 CASSVGTSGEETQYF TGTGCCAGCAGCGTGGGGACTAGCGGGGAGGAGACCCAGTACTTC
many - TRBJ1-1 TRBV15 CATSPTGFESFF TGTGCCACCAGTCCCACCGGCTTTGAGTCTTTCTTT
few TRBD1 TRBJ2-5 TRBV30 CARSGMPGQQETQYF TGTGCCCGGAGTGGGATGCCGGGACAGCAAGAGACCCAGTACTTC
many TRBD2 TRBJ2-7 TRBV6-1 CASTRGGRSYEQYF TGTGCCAGCACGCGGGGGGGACGCTCCTACGAGCAGTACTTC
many - TRBJ1-1 TRBV6-9 CASSYTYDTEAFF TGTGCCAGCAGTTACACCTATGACACGGAAGCTTTCTTT
- - TRBJ1-2 TRBV6-1 CASSPYSDYGYTF TGTGCCAGCAGCCCTTATTCCGACTATGGCTACACCTTC
few - TRBJ1-3 TRBV12-3/TRBV12-4 CASSGTTGQRSGNTIYF TGTGCCAGCAGTGGGACCACAGGGCAGAGATCTGGAAACACCATATATTTT
many TRBD1 TRBJ1-1 TRBV5-1 CASSWRQGGTEAFF TGCGCCAGCAGCTGGAGACAGGGAGGGACTGAAGCTTTCTTT
many - TRBJ2-7 TRBV10-3 CAIRTGQGTYEQYF TGTGCCATCAGGACGGGACAAGGAACCTACGAGCAGTACTTC
few - TRBJ1-1 TRBV4-1 CASSQDGVFLGAFF TGCGCCAGCAGCCAAGATGGGGTTTTTCTAGGAGCTTTCTTT
many TRBD1 TRBJ2-1 TRBV28 CASSIRAGQGYNEQFF TGTGCCAGCAGTATCCGGGCGGGACAGGGATACAATGAGCAGTTCTTC
many - TRBJ2-7 TRBV2 CASSGTANYEQYF TGTGCCAGCAGTGGGACAGCAAATTACGAGCAGTACTTC